The 22 T cell receptor beta chains listed next were all sequenced from one sample in a study of T cells in Graves' hyperthyroidism and ophthalmopathy. From RNA transcripts, TCR beta CDR3 regions were amplified. The TCR CDR3 was amplified in a first-round RT-PCR using the HTBI primer set. TCRdb redid the calling of the multiplex PCR reads with MiXCR, one entry per CDR3 protein. The repertoire has 400,000 to 600,000 distinct CDR3 sequences, about 16% of them found once; the top ten carry around 32%. Sequences were obtained from blood. The receptor source for this set is a woman aged 25 to 45 with Graves' ophthalmopathy.

This clonotype came up many times. The V and J genes are TRBV7-2 and TRBJ2-5; 12 bases agree with TRBD2. Germline V gene lookup returns CDR1 SGHTA and CDR2 FQGNSA. The CDR3 covers 17 residues. V gave up 4 bases and J gave up 4 bases; unmatched junction bases: 10. The CDR3 is CASSSRLAGVRGETQYF. DNA for the CDR3: TGTGCCAGCAGCTCCCGACTAGCGGGAGTTCGTGGAGAGACCCAGTACTTC.

Ten or more counts support this clonotype. The DNA for the CDR3 is TGTGCCAGCAGCGTGACAGGGACGAACGAGCAGTACTTC. Protein: CASSVTGTNEQYF. The chain combines TRBV27 with TRBJ2-7; 7 nucleotides agree with TRBD1. The length of the CDR3 is 13 residues. Germline CDR1 MNHEY, CDR2 SMNVEV (reference sequence). V was clipped by 6 bases and J by 5 bases; unmatched bases: 7.

The CDR3 reads CASSVESDGRGYNEQFF. The CDR3 nucleotides read TGTGCCAGCAGCGTAGAGTCGGACGGGAGGGGCTACAATGAGCAGTTCTTC. V and J are TRBV9 and TRBJ2-1, with TRBD2 matching over 8 bases. Losses at the gene ends were 0 bases for V and 3 bases for J; bases not matched to a gene: 8. The CDR3 length is 17 residues. Germline-derived CDR1 and CDR2 are SGDLS and YYNGEE.

This clonotype was seen more than once but under ten times. V usage is TRBV10-3 and J usage is TRBJ1-2; D remains unclear. The germline V gene encodes CDR1 ENHRY and CDR2 SYGVKD. V gave up 2 bases and J gave up 0 bases, with 7 bases separating them. The CDR3 contains 14 residues. The chain's CDR3 is CAISEMNPNYGYTF. DNA of the CDR3: TGTGCCATCAGTGAGATGAACCCTAACTATGGCTACACCTTC.

The chain carries TRBV4-2 and TRBJ1-1; D might be TRBD1 (6 bases). V lost 0 bases to trimming and J lost 1 base, with 12 bases between them. The CDR3 covers 16 residues. Germline V CDR1 and CDR2: LGHNA, YNFKEQ. CDR3 protein: CASSQDGPGANTEAFF. CDR3 bases: TGTGCCAGCAGCCAAGACGGTCCAGGGGCGAACACTGAAGCTTTCTTT.

The rearrangement links TRBV20-1 to TRBJ2-1; 7 positions match TRBD1. V was pared by 4 bases and J by 5 bases, with 5 bases of the junction left unmatched. Germline V gives CDR1 DFQATT, CDR2 SNEGSKA (reference sequence). The CDR3 sequence is 13 residues long. The chain's CDR3 is CSATPGTDNEQFF. Here the CDR3 DNA reads TGCAGTGCTACTCCCGGGACAGACAATGAGCAGTTCTTC.

In its sample, this clonotype was seen many times. The rearrangement links TRBV30 to TRBJ2-5; the D is unclear. This CDR3 is 11 amino acids long. V was cut by 8 bases and J by 5 bases, with 12 bases left in between. Germline V gene lookup returns CDR1 GTSNPN and CDR2 SVGIG (reference sequence). The CDR3 DNA sequence: TGTGCCGCCGATGCCGGCGAGACCCAGTACTTC. This codes for CAADAGETQYF.

The chain is built from TRBV7-2 and TRBJ2-5; D is ambiguous. This CDR3 comprises 14 residues. Germline-derived CDR1 and CDR2 are SGHTA and FQGNSA. Trimming stripped 1 base from V and 5 bases from J, with 11 bases between. The CDR3 coding sequence is TGTGCCAGCAGCTTAGTTCCAGGCCAGGAGACCCAGTACTTC. This encodes CASSLVPGQETQYF.

The V and J genes are TRBV28 and TRBJ1-2; tentatively, D is TRBD1 (6 bases). Germline V CDR1 and CDR2: MDHEN, SYDVKM. Trimming removed 8 bases at V and 3 bases at J, with 13 bases between. There are 13 residues in the CDR3. The DNA for the CDR3 is TGTGCCAGCGAACGGGGGCTGGACTATGGCTACACCTTC. Translating gives CASERGLDYGYTF.

In its sample, this clonotype was seen a few times. This chain connects TRBV20-1 to TRBJ2-7, with 14 positions matching TRBD2. J gave up 1 base and V 3 bases, and 5 bases lay outside the gene matches. The CDR3 runs to 16 residues. In germline, CDR1 is DFQATT, CDR2 SNEGSKA (reference sequence). CDR3 region: CSASRLAGGPSYEQYF. In DNA, the CDR3 is TGCAGTGCTAGTAGACTAGCGGGAGGGCCGTCCTACGAGCAGTACTTC.

This clonotype was picked up a small number of times. The V and J genes are TRBV28 and TRBJ1-2, with D hard to call. V was pared by 8 bases and J by 4 bases, with 8 bases between. Germline values: CDR1 MDHEN, CDR2 SYDVKM. The CDR3 sequence is 11 residues long. The CDR3 nucleotides read TGTGCCAGCCAGAGAAGCTATGGCTACACCTTC. Translating it yields CASQRSYGYTF.

This clonotype was detected many times. V and J are TRBV29-1 and TRBJ2-7, with 7 bases fitting TRBD1. The CDR3 is 12 amino acids. Per germline, CDR1 SQVTM and CDR2 ANQGSEA. The V segment lost 7 bases and the J segment 7 bases; nucleotides outside the gene matches: 10. The CDR3 coding sequence is TGCAGCGCTTGCCACCAACAGGGGGAGCAGTACTTC. Translated: CSACHQQGEQYF.

The CDR3 DNA reads as TGTGCCAGTAGGGCTGGGACGTTGACCGGGGAGCTGTTTTTT. This translates into CASRAGTLTGELFF. The chain joins TRBV19 to TRBJ2-2; TRBD1 or TRBD2 may be the D gene (5 bases each). The germline V gene has CDR1 LNHDA and CDR2 SQIVND (reference sequence). Trimming stripped 6 bases from V and 5 bases from J, with 13 bases between. This CDR3 has 14 residues.

This clonotype showed up just a few times. The chain employs TRBV6-1 and TRBJ1-1; the D is unclear. This CDR3 spans 15 amino acids. In germline, CDR1 is MNHNS, CDR2 SASEGT. With 2 bases removed from V and 1 base from J, the gap between germline ends came to 11 bases. The CDR3 DNA sequence: TGTGCCAGCAGTGAACCCCCATCCGGGAACACTGAAGCTTTCTTT. Amino acid sequence: CASSEPPSGNTEAFF.

This clonotype came up a few times. V gene TRBV6-4 combines with J gene TRBJ1-2; D unclear. The germline V gene encodes CDR1 MRHNA and CDR2 SNTAGT. This CDR3 comprises 11 residues. Between the trimmed V and J ends, which lost 2 bases and 7 bases, there was a span of 5 bases. In nucleotides, the CDR3 is TGTGCCAGCAGTGACGGAACTGGCTACACCTTC. It translates to CASSDGTGYTF.

This clonotype was observed many times. This chain links TRBV20-1 with TRBJ1-1, with 7 bases fitting TRBD1. The germline V gene has CDR1 DFQATT and CDR2 SNEGSKA (reference sequence). The V gene end was trimmed by 7 bases and the J gene end by 5 bases; junction bases not matched to a gene: 7. The length of the CDR3 is 12 residues. CDR3 loop: CSVRQGRTEAFF. CDR3 bases: TGCAGTGTTCGACAGGGAAGGACTGAAGCTTTCTTT.

V gene TRBV2 combines with J gene TRBJ2-7; 8 bases match TRBD1. CDR3 size: 14 residues. Germline assignment: CDR1 SNHLY and CDR2 FYNNEI. V shed 8 bases, J shed 0 bases, and the junction held 6 bases outside the gene matches. The CDR3 loop is CASQDRANSYEQYF. CDR3 nucleotides: TGTGCCAGCCAGGACAGGGCCAACTCCTACGAGCAGTACTTC.

This clonotype was observed at least ten times. The chain joins TRBV18 to TRBJ2-1; D not resolved. Germline CDR1 reads KGHSH; CDR2 reads LQKENI. The CDR3 is 15 residues long. Trimming took off 5 bases at V and 8 bases at J, with 19 bases between the two ends. For the CDR3, the DNA is TGTGCCAGCTCAAGTAGCCAGAACGGTATTGATGAGCAGTTCTTC. Encoded protein: CASSSSQNGIDEQFF.

This clonotype appeared many times. V gene TRBV5-1 combines with J gene TRBJ2-7; TRBD1 agrees at 8 bases. The germline gives CDR1 SGHRS, CDR2 YFSETQ. The ends lost 5 bases at V and 3 bases at J; junction bases unmatched: 4. The CDR3 spans 13 residues. DNA for the CDR3: TGCGCCAGCAGAGGGGACAGGATCTACGAGCAGTACTTC. As protein: CASRGDRIYEQYF.

This clonotype was picked up a small number of times. CDR3 residues: CASSYSRGHEQFF. CDR3 in DNA: TGTGCCAGCAGTTACTCGCGGGGCCATGAGCAGTTCTTC. This chain connects TRBV6-2 or TRBV6-3 to TRBJ2-1; possible D gene TRBD2, 6 bases. The ends were cut back, 0 bases at V and 8 bases at J, with 8 bases in the middle. The CDR3 loop spans 13 amino acids. Germline loops: CDR1 MNHEY, CDR2 SVGEGT.

This clonotype was seen at least ten times. As DNA, the CDR3 is TGCAGCACTAATTTCCACAATGAGCAGTTCTTC. Translating it yields CSTNFHNEQFF. The V call is TRBV29-1, the J call TRBJ2-1; D remains ambiguous. V lost 8 bases and J 5 bases, leaving 10 bases between the germline ends. Germline CDR1 and CDR2: SQVTM and ANQGSEA. CDR3 length: 11 residues.

This clonotype was seen many times. The chain uses TRBV3-1 and TRBJ1-5; tentative D call: TRBD1 (6 bases). Germline V gives CDR1 LGHDT, CDR2 YNNKEL (reference sequence). The CDR3 runs 14 residues. Between the trimmed V and J ends, which lost 7 bases and 3 bases, there was a span of 13 bases. The CDR3 sequence is CASTQGRYNQPQHF. The CDR3 coding sequence is TGTGCCAGCACTCAGGGGAGATACAATCAGCCCCAGCATTTT.